A selection of T cell receptor beta chains follows, all from one sample in a study of cytomegalovirus exposure and HLA in healthy donors. Sequencing used immunoSEQ multiplex PCR; TCRdb keeps in-frame clones, though not all of them. The sample lists 90,000 to 110,000 clones, 81% occurring once. The source material was PBMCs. All receptors come from a woman aged 30 to 39 in good health and CMV-seronegative. The CDR3 runs from the conserved cysteine through the conserved F or W. Each record gives: clone size, V gene, J gene, D gene, CDR3 protein, CDR3 DNA. D genes are given only for firm matches. Clone size appears in some rows only: once, few, many, or a class for an expanded clone.

-	TRBV7-2	TRBJ2-5	TRBD2	CASSSRFSGSLETQYF	TGTGCCAGCAGCTCCCGTTTTAGCGGGAGCTTAGAGACCCAGTACTTC
few	TRBV16	TRBJ2-2	-	CASSPPGKRPAGTGELFF	TGTGCCAGCAGCCCCCCGGGGAAGCGGCCAGCAGGCACCGGGGAGCTGTTTTTT
-	TRBV10-3	TRBJ2-1	-	CATQGILYNEQFF	TGTGCCACACAGGGTATCCTTTACAATGAGCAGTTCTTC
once	TRBV7-8	TRBJ2-2	-	CASSNAATANTGELFF	TGTGCCAGCAGCAACGCCGCGACAGCGAACACCGGGGAGCTGTTTTTT
-	TRBV6-5	TRBJ2-7	-	CASSYDEDEQYF	TGTGCCAGCAGTTACGATGAGGACGAGCAGTACTTC
-	TRBV5-4	TRBJ2-2	TRBD1	CASSSGRQGALTGELFF	TGTGCCAGCAGCTCCGGGCGACAGGGGGCTTTAACCGGGGAGCTGTTTTTT
-	TRBV5-1	TRBJ2-1	TRBD2	CASSLTGLARDEQFF	TGCGCCAGCAGCTTAACGGGACTAGCTCGAGATGAGCAGTTCTTC
-	TRBV5-4	TRBJ2-6	-	CASNGDFSGANVLTF	TGTGCCAGCAACGGCGACTTCTCTGGGGCCAACGTCCTGACTTTC
-	TRBV7-2	TRBJ2-5	TRBD2	CASSSGTSGIGTQYF	TGTGCCAGCAGCTCAGGGACTAGCGGGATTGGGACCCAGTACTTC
-	TRBV7-3	TRBJ2-3	-	CASSFSLDTQYF	TGTGCCAGCAGCTTTTCCCTAGATACGCAGTATTTT
-	TRBV5-1	TRBJ2-5	-	CASSLQLQETQYF	TGCGCCAGCAGCCTACAGCTGCAAGAGACCCAGTACTTC
-	TRBV28	TRBJ2-3	TRBD2	CASRIAGEGSTDTQYF	TGTGCCAGCAGGATAGCGGGAGAGGGTAGCACAGATACGCAGTATTTT
-	TRBV5-6	TRBJ2-7	TRBD2	CASSLEGSGRDEQYF	TGTGCCAGCAGCTTGGAGGGTAGCGGGAGAGACGAGCAGTACTTC
-	TRBV5-6	TRBJ2-5	TRBD1	CASSLGRGRIETQYF	TGTGCCAGCAGCTTGGGCAGGGGGCGCATAGAGACCCAGTACTTC
-	TRBV7-9	TRBJ1-1	-	CASRSLGRRNTEAFF	TGTGCCAGCAGGTCCCTCGGGAGGAGGAACACTGAAGCTTTCTTT
-	TRBV7-7	TRBJ2-7	TRBD1	CASSSSGGNNEQYF	TGTGCCAGCAGCTCTTCAGGGGGCAACAACGAGCAGTACTTC
-	TRBV2	TRBJ1-1	-	CASIQGLMNTEAFF	TGTGCCAGCATCCAGGGGCTCATGAACACTGAAGCTTTCTTT
once	TRBV19	TRBJ1-5	-	CAVTPGRGARQPQHF	TGTGCCGTAACACCCGGGCGGGGGGCGAGGCAGCCCCAGCATTTT
-	TRBV5-4	TRBJ1-3	-	CASSSGLGNTIYF	TGTGCCAGCAGCTCAGGGTTGGGAAACACCATATATTTT
-	TRBV7-8	TRBJ1-5	-	CASSPDSNQPQHF	TGTGCCAGCAGCCCCGACAGTAATCAGCCCCAGCATTTT
-	TRBV7-2	TRBJ2-7	TRBD2	CASSLRTSGSYEQYF	TGTGCCAGCAGCTTACGGACTAGCGGATCCTACGAGCAGTACTTC
-	TRBV27	TRBJ2-5	TRBD2	CATRSVAGGIETQYF	TGTGCCACCCGATCTGTAGCGGGAGGGATAGAGACCCAGTACTTC
-	TRBV27	TRBJ1-3	-	CASHDKPERNTIYF	TGTGCCAGCCATGACAAGCCGGAACGAAACACCATATATTTT
once	TRBV5-4	TRBJ2-1	TRBD2	CASSLAPGLADNEQFF	TGTGCCAGCAGCTTGGCTCCGGGACTAGCGGACAATGAGCAGTTCTTC
few	TRBV6-5	TRBJ2-7	TRBD1	CASTGQGRSEQYF	TGTGCCAGCACCGGACAGGGGAGGTCGGAGCAGTACTTC
few	TRBV2	TRBJ1-1	-	CASNENPNTEAFF	TGTGCCAGCAACGAGAACCCGAACACTGAAGCTTTCTTT
-	TRBV18	TRBJ2-1	TRBD2	CASSPLRTGPAGGPGSEQFF	TGTGCCAGCTCACCACTTCGGACAGGGCCAGCGGGAGGGCCCGGAAGTGAGCAGTTCTTC
few	TRBV4-1	TRBJ1-5	-	CASSQVRDQPQHF	TGCGCCAGCAGCCAAGTACGGGATCAGCCCCAGCATTTT
-	TRBV7-6	TRBJ2-3	-	CASSLGLAGTSTDTQYF	TGTGCCAGCAGCTTAGGTTTGGCGGGGACTAGCACAGATACGCAGTATTTT
-	TRBV10-3	TRBJ2-3	-	CAISDLGGSSTDTQYF	TGTGCCATCAGTGACCTTGGGGGGTCTAGCACAGATACGCAGTATTTT
-	TRBV29-1	TRBJ2-3	-	CSAPQGLSDTQYF	TGCAGCGCTCCGCAAGGACTGTCAGATACGCAGTATTTT
few	TRBV27	TRBJ1-1	-	CASSLGQGLLDTEAFF	TGTGCCAGCAGTCTCGGGCAGGGGTTATTGGACACTGAAGCTTTCTTT
few	TRBV27	TRBJ2-1	TRBD2	CASSLMGLAYNEQFF	TGTGCCAGCAGTTTAATGGGACTAGCTTACAATGAGCAGTTCTTC
-	TRBV5-1	TRBJ2-2	-	CASSLSGQGNTGELFF	TGCGCCAGCAGCTTGAGTGGGCAGGGTAACACCGGGGAGCTGTTTTTT
-	TRBV6-5	TRBJ1-2	TRBD1	CASSFLTGAGGYTF	TGTGCCAGCAGTTTCCTGACAGGGGCCGGTGGCTACACCTTC
-	TRBV15	TRBJ2-3	-	CATSRGLASLTDTQYF	TGTGCCACCAGCAGAGGACTCGCAAGCCTCACAGATACGCAGTATTTT
-	TRBV7-7	TRBJ2-5	TRBD2	CASSLSAGGETQYF	TGTGCTAGCAGCTTATCTGCGGGGGGAGAGACCCAGTACTTC
-	TRBV7-9	TRBJ1-2	TRBD1	CAGRYPTGANYGYTF	TGTGCCGGCAGATACCCGACAGGGGCGAACTATGGCTACACCTTC
few	TRBV28	TRBJ2-7	TRBD1	CASNTGGYEQYF	TGTGCCAGCAACACAGGGGGATACGAGCAGTACTTC
-	TRBV6-1	TRBJ1-2	-	CASSPRVNYGYTF	TGTGCCAGCAGTCCCAGGGTAAACTATGGCTACACCTTC
-	TRBV5-1	TRBJ2-1	TRBD2	CASSLGTSGSSYNEQFF	TGCGCCAGCAGCTTGGGGACTAGCGGGAGCTCCTACAATGAGCAGTTCTTC
-	TRBV4-1	TRBJ2-1	TRBD2	CASSLGLWWNEQFF	TGCGCCAGCAGCCTGGGACTATGGTGGAATGAGCAGTTCTTC
-	TRBV7-2	TRBJ2-1	TRBD2	CASRRGLANNEQFF	TGTGCCAGCAGACGGGGACTAGCCAACAATGAGCAGTTCTTC
-	TRBV28	TRBJ1-2	-	CASGPSRGGYTF	TGTGCCAGCGGGCCCTCCCGGGGTGGCTACACCTTC
once	TRBV7-6	TRBJ1-1	-	CASSLEQGRTEAFF	TGTGCCAGCAGCTTAGAACAGGGTCGGACTGAAGCTTTCTTT
-	TRBV15	TRBJ2-1	TRBD2	CATSRRREVYNEQFF	TGTGCCACCAGCAGAAGGCGGGAGGTTTACAATGAGCAGTTCTTC
-	TRBV10-2	TRBJ2-3	-	CASLRGTWDTQYF	TGCGCCAGCCTACGGGGTACTTGGGATACGCAGTATTTT
-	TRBV11-2	TRBJ2-2	TRBD2	CASSLSGRGPGELFF	TGTGCCAGCAGCTTAAGCGGGAGGGGCCCCGGGGAGCTGTTTTTT
-	TRBV7-9	TRBJ2-3	TRBD2	CASSLVSGRASRTDTQYF	TGTGCCAGCAGCTTAGTGAGCGGGAGGGCGAGCAGAACAGATACGCAGTATTTT
-	TRBV18	TRBJ2-7	TRBD1	CASSPPGQRVIYEQYF	TGTGCCAGCTCACCGCCGGGACAGAGGGTAATTTACGAGCAGTACTTC
-	TRBV7-2	TRBJ2-2	TRBD2	CASSPTGLRNTGELFF	TGTGCCAGCAGCCCGACGGGACTACGGAACACCGGGGAGCTGTTTTTT
-	TRBV4-2	TRBJ1-1	-	CASSQRREGGTEAFF	TGTGCCAGCAGCCAACGGAGAGAGGGAGGGACTGAAGCTTTCTTT